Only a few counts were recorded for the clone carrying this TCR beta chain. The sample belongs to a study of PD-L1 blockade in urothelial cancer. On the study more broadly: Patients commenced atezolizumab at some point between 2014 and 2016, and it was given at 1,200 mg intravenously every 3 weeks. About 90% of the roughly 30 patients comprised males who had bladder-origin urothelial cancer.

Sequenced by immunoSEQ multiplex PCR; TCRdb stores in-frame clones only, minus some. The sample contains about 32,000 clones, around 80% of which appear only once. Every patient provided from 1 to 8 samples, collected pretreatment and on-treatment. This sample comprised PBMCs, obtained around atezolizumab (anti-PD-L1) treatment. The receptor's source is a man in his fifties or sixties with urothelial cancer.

The CDR3 loop reads CAWSGLGDRTGNTIYF. The CDR3 region has the DNA TGTGCCTGGAGTGGCCTTGGGGACAGAACTGGAAACACCATATATTTT. V and J are TRBV30 and TRBJ1-3, with TRBD1 matching 7 bases. Germline V gene data show CDR1 as GTSNPN and CDR2 as SVGIG (reference sequence). The V and J ends lost 1 base and 2 bases, in that order; junction bases with no gene match: 8. The CDR3 is made up of 16 amino acids.